The 20 T cell receptor beta chains listed next were all sequenced from one sample in a study of blood T cell repertoires in COVID-19. Measured with immunoSEQ multiplex PCR; TCRdb has only the in-frame clones, and not every one. Of approximately 26,000 clones in the sample, roughly nine tenths were seen once. Source material: peripheral blood. These receptors all stem from a man between 70 and 80 years old with active COVID-19.

The chain links TRBV6-5 to TRBJ2-3; maybe TRBD1 (5 bases). The V end was cut by 9 bases, the J end by 4 bases, with 11 bases between. The CDR3 totals 12 residues. In germline, CDR1 is MNHEY, CDR2 SVGAGI. CDR3 sequence (DNA): TGTGCCAGTAGTCCAGGGTCAGATACGCAGTATTTT. It yields the protein CASSPGSDTQYF.

The rearrangement joins TRBV3-1 (or the pseudogene TRBV3-2) to TRBJ2-1; 10 nucleotides agree with TRBD2. The V gene's germline CDR1 is LGHDT and CDR2 YNNKEL (reference sequence). V was clipped by 1 base and J by 3 bases; unmatched bases: 9. The CDR3 loop spans 18 amino acids. As DNA, the CDR3 is TGTGCCAGCAGCCAAGCGTTGCTAGCGGGGGAGTTCTACAATGAGCAGTTCTTC. It translates to CASSQALLAGEFYNEQFF.

The chain recombines TRBV5-1 with TRBJ2-7, with 7 positions matching TRBD1. Trimming took 3 bases from V and 2 from J; bases not matched to a gene: 5. Looked up from germline, CDR1 is SGHRS and CDR2 is YFSETQ. The CDR3 sequence is 14 residues long. The CDR3 is CASSSGTATYEQYF. The CDR3 bases are TGCGCCAGCAGCTCCGGGACAGCTACCTACGAGCAGTACTTC.

The chain couples TRBV28 to TRBJ2-1; tentatively, D is TRBD2 (5 bases). Germline V gene lookup returns CDR1 MDHEN and CDR2 SYDVKM. The CDR3 spans 13 residues. The germline V and J ends were trimmed by 6 bases and 3 bases, with 9 bases remaining between them. CDR3 bases: TGTGCCAGCAGCTGGGCGGGCTACAATGAGCAGTTCTTC. This codes for CASSWAGYNEQFF. The whole variable domain, filled in from reference TRBV28 and TRBJ2-1, reads DVKVTQSSRYLVKRTGEKVFLECVQDMDHENMFWYRQDPGLGLRLIYFSYDVKMKEKGDIPEGYSVSREKKERFSLILESASTNQTSMYLCASSWAGYNEQFFGPGTRLTVL.

The chain couples TRBV10-3 to TRBJ1-1, with D tentatively TRBD1 (6 bases). Looked up from germline, CDR1 is ENHRY and CDR2 is SYGVKD. The V end was cut by 2 bases, the J end by 3 bases, with 13 bases between. The CDR3 length is 15 residues. The CDR3 here is CAISEPGGGHTEAFF. In DNA, the CDR3 is TGTGCCATCAGTGAGCCCGGGGGGGGGCACACTGAAGCTTTCTTT.

This rearrangement joins TRBV5-4 to TRBJ2-5, with TRBD1 matching 8 bases. The germline CDR1 and CDR2 sequences are SGHNT and YYREEE (reference sequence). CDR3 size: 14 residues. Trimming took 3 bases from V and 3 from J; bases not matched to a gene: 4. In DNA, the CDR3 is TGTGCCAGCAGCTCCAGGGGGCGCGAAGAGACCCAGTACTTC. Translating it yields CASSSRGREETQYF.

This chain connects TRBV6-6 to TRBJ1-5; 9 nucleotides align to TRBD1. The CDR3 has 15 amino acids. Looked up from germline, CDR1 is MNHNY and CDR2 is SVGAGI (reference sequence). The trim removed 2 bases at V and 6 bases at J, leaving 5 bases unmatched. CDR3 in amino acids: CASSYTGGAGQPQHF. CDR3 sequence (DNA): TGTGCCAGCAGTTACACAGGGGGCGCGGGTCAGCCCCAGCATTTT.

This chain connects TRBV6-6 to TRBJ2-7; D is uncertain. Trimming pared 2 bases from V and 0 bases from J, leaving 8 bases between. The CDR3 runs to 14 residues. Germline V lookup: CDR1 MNHNY, CDR2 SVGAGI (reference sequence). As DNA, the CDR3 is TGTGCCAGCAGTTACGGAGCGAGCTCCTACGAGCAGTACTTC. Translated, it gives CASSYGASSYEQYF.

The rearrangement uses TRBV10-3 and TRBJ2-3; 7 nucleotides align to TRBD1. The trim removed 6 bases at V and 3 bases at J, leaving 0 bases unmatched. This CDR3 region has 12 residues. Germline V gene sequence: CDR1 ENHRY, CDR2 SYGVKD. CDR3: CAIRGQTDTQYF. The DNA for the CDR3 is TGTGCCATCAGGGGACAGACAGATACGCAGTATTTT.

This clone was found a few times. The chain combines TRBV3-1 (or the pseudogene TRBV3-2) with TRBJ2-2, with TRBD1 matching over 7 bases. Unmatched junction bases numbered 6, after V lost 8 bases and J lost 0 bases. Per germline, CDR1 LGHDT and CDR2 YNNKEL (reference sequence). The CDR3 covers 15 residues. CDR3 in DNA: TGTGCCAGCCTGAACAGGGGTCCGAACACCGGGGAGCTGTTTTTT. As protein: CASLNRGPNTGELFF.

The chain has TRBV23-1 and TRBJ2-2; D call uncertain. TRBV23-1 is designated an ORF whose function remains uncertain. The V and J ends lost 6 bases and 7 bases respectively, with 15 bases between them. This CDR3 spans 14 amino acids. CDR3 sequence: CASSPLYGSGELFF. CDR3 sequence (DNA): TGCGCCAGCAGCCCCTTATATGGTAGCGGGGAGCTGTTTTTT.

The chain has TRBV27 and TRBJ1-1; 7 nucleotides agree with TRBD1. J lost 0 bases, V lost 4 bases, and 8 bases had no gene match. The CDR3 extends over 16 amino acids. The germline V gene has CDR1 MNHEY and CDR2 SMNVEV (reference sequence). In DNA, the CDR3 is TGTGCCAGCAGTTCGCAGGGGGTAGGAATGAACACTGAAGCTTTCTTT. Protein product: CASSSQGVGMNTEAFF.

In DNA form, the CDR3 reads TGCGCCAGCAGCCAAGGTTTTCGGGGAATGTACAATGAGCAGTTCTTC. Translation gives CASSQGFRGMYNEQFF. The chain carries TRBV4-3 and TRBJ2-1; a weak D match, TRBD2 (5 bases). Germline V CDR1 and CDR2: LGHNA, YSLEER. There are 16 residues in the CDR3. Trimming left V 1 base short and J 4 bases short, with 14 bases between.

This clone was seen a single time. The V and J genes are TRBV19 and TRBJ2-4; 8 nucleotides match TRBD1. Germline CDR1 reads LNHDA; CDR2 reads SQIVND (reference sequence). This CDR3 has 17 residues. J gave up 0 bases and V 3 bases, and 7 bases lay outside the gene matches. CDR3 amino acids: CASSIRGQALAKNIQYF. For the CDR3, the DNA is TGTGCCAGTAGTATCCGGGGACAGGCTTTAGCCAAAAACATTCAGTACTTC.

The chain is built from TRBV27 and TRBJ1-1; perhaps TRBD1 as D (6 bases). The CDR3 consists of 14 residues. Germline V CDR1 and CDR2: MNHEY, SMNVEV (reference sequence). Trimming cost V 5 bases and J 5 bases, with 15 bases left between them. CDR3 loop: CASSTLTGRTEAFF. The DNA of the CDR3 is TGTGCCAGCAGTACTCTGACAGGTCGGACTGAAGCTTTCTTT.

The chain couples TRBV5-6 to TRBJ1-2; 7 bases align to TRBD1. CDR3 size: 15 residues. The germline CDR1 and CDR2 sequences are SGHDT and YYEEEE. The J segment lost 3 bases and the V segment lost 2 bases, leaving 7 bases of the junction unmatched. The CDR3 DNA follows: TGTGCCAGCAGCTTTAATGACAGGGTCTACTATGGCTACACCTTC. It yields the protein CASSFNDRVYYGYTF.

The gene calls are TRBV5-1 and TRBJ1-4; TRBD1 might be the D (5 bases). Trimming removed 3 bases at V and 8 bases at J, with 17 bases between. Germline V gene lookup returns CDR1 SGHRS and CDR2 YFSETQ. This CDR3 is built from 15 residues. CDR3: CASSSSAGRGEKLFF. As DNA, the CDR3 is TGCGCCAGCAGCTCAAGCGCGGGGCGAGGGGAAAAACTGTTTTTT.

The gene calls are TRBV15 and TRBJ1-2; D is uncertain. The CDR3 totals 13 residues. Trimming cost V 11 bases and J 4 bases, with 17 bases left between them. Germline V gene sequence: CDR1 LNHNV, CDR2 YYDKDF (reference sequence). The CDR3 DNA reads as TGTGCCTCCGCGGGCGGGCGGGGCTATGGCTACACCTTC. Translating gives CASAGGRGYGYTF.

The chain joins TRBV3-1 (or the pseudogene TRBV3-2) to TRBJ1-1; D is undetermined. Trimming took off 4 bases at V and 3 bases at J, with 12 bases between the two ends. CDR3 length: 14 amino acids. Germline-derived CDR1 and CDR2 are LGHDT and YNNKEL (reference sequence). This chain's CDR3 is CASSRSGGYTEAFF. The CDR3 coding sequence is TGTGCCAGCAGCCGCAGTGGCGGTTACACTGAAGCTTTCTTT.

The chain couples TRBV6-6 to TRBJ1-5; tentative D call: TRBD1 (6 bases). V lost 5 bases to trimming and J lost 0 bases, with 8 bases between them. The germline gives CDR1 MNHNY, CDR2 SVGAGI (reference sequence). The CDR3 extends over 14 amino acids. As DNA, the CDR3 is TGTGCCAGCAGTCGGACAGATAGCAATCAGCCCCAGCATTTT. This sequence encodes CASSRTDSNQPQHF.